This TCR beta chain was sequenced for a study of blood T cell repertoires in COVID-19. This CDR3 is built from 14 residues. CDR1 and CDR2 from the germline V gene are SGHAT and FQNNGV. V was cut by 1 base and J by 5 bases, with 11 bases left in between. Here immunoSEQ multiplex PCR was the method, and the copy in TCRdb shows in-frame clones only, minus some. The table includes some 270,000 clones, approximately 81% detected once. This chain connects TRBV11-2 to TRBJ1-2; no firm D call. The TCR comes from a woman in her fifties or sixties who had been exposed to COVID-19. The sequencing sample was made of PBMCs or T cells enriched from blood (not recorded which). CDR3 DNA sequence: TGTGCCAGCAGCTTAGCGGCGGGTTCATATGGCTACACCTTC. Translation: CASSLAAGSYGYTF.